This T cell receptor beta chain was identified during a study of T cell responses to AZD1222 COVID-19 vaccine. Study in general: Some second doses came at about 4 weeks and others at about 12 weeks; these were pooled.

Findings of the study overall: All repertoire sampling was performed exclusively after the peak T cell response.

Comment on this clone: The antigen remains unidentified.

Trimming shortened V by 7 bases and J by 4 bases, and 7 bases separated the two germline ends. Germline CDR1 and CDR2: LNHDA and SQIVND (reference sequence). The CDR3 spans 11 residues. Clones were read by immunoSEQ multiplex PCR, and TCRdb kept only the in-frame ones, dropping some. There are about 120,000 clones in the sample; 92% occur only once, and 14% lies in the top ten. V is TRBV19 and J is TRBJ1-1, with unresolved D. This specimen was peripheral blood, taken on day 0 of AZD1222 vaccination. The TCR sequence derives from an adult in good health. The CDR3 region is CASIGFTEAFF. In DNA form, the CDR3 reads TGTGCCAGTATCGGTTTCACTGAAGCTTTCTTT. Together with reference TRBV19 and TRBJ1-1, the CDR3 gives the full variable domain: DGGITQSPKYLFRKEGQNVTLSCEQNLNHDAMYWYRQDPGQGLRLIYYSQIVNDFQKGDIAEGYSVSREKKESFPLTVTSAQKNPTAFYLCASIGFTEAFFGQGTRLTVV.